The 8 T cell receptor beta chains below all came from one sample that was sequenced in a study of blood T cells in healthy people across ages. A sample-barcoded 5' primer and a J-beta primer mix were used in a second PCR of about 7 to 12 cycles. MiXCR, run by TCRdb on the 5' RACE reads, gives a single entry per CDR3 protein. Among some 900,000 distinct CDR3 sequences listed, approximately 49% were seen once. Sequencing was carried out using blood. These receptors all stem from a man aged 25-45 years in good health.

This CDR3 is CASSARESGSRETDTQYF. For the CDR3, the DNA is TGTGCCAGCAGCGCGAGGGAATCAGGGTCGCGAGAAACAGATACGCAGTATTTT. V is TRBV9 and J is TRBJ2-3, with D perhaps TRBD1 or TRBD2 (5 bases each). V shed 3 bases and J shed 3 bases, with 23 bases lying between them. Germline CDR1 is SGDLS and CDR2 is YYNGEE. CDR3 length: 18 amino acids.

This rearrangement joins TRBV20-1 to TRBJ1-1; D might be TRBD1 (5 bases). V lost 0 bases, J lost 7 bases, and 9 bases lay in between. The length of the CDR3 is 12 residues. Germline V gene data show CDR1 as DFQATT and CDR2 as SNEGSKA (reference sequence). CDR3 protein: CSARDREVEAFF. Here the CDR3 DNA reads TGCAGTGCTAGAGACAGGGAGGTTGAAGCTTTCTTT.

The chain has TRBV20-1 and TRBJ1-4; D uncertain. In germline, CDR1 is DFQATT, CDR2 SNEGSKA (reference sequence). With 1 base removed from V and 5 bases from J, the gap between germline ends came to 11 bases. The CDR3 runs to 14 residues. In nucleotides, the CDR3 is TGCAGTGCTAGAGTCCAAGAGCGGAATGAAAAACTGTTTTTT. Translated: CSARVQERNEKLFF.

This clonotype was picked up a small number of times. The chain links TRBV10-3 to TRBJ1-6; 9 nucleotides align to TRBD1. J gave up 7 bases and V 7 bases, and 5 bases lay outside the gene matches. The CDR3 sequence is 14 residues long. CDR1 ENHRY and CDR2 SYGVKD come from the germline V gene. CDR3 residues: CAINPGQGNSPLHF. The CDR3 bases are TGTGCCATCAATCCAGGACAGGGGAATTCACCCCTCCACTTT.

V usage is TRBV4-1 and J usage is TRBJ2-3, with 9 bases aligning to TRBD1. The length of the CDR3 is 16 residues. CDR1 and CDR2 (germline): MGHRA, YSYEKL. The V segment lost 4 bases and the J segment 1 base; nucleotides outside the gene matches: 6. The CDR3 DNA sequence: TGCGCCAGCAGCCCATGGACAGGGGTTCGCACAGATACGCAGTATTTT. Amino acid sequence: CASSPWTGVRTDTQYF.

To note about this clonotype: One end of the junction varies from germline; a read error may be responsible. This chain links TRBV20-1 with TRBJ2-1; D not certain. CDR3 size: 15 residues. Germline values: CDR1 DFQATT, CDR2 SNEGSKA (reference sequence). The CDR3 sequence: CSARGIAGLHNGQFF. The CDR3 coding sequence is TGCAGTGCTAGAGGGATAGCCGGGTTGCACAATGGGCAGTTCTTC.

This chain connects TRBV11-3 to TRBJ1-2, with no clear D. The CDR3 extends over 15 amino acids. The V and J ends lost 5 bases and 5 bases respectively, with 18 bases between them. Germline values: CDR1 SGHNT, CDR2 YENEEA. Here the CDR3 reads CASSLNGDQLYGYTF. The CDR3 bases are TGTGCCAGCAGCCTAAACGGCGATCAGCTGTATGGCTACACCTTC.

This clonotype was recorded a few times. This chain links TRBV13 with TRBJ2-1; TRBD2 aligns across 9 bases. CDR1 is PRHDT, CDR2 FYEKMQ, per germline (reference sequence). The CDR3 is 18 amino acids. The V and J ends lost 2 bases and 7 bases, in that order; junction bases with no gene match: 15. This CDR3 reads CASSLRKAGGLLLNEQFF. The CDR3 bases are TGTGCCAGCAGCTTACGTAAGGCGGGGGGGCTGTTGTTAAATGAGCAGTTCTTC.